One and the same sample provided the 5 T cell receptor beta chains below, sequenced in a study of technical replicates of blood from several donors. Profiling relied on immunoSEQ multiplex PCR, and the TCRdb table lists in-frame clones only, not all of them. The sample shows about 78,000 clones, more than 85% of them seen only once. The sample consisted of T cells isolated from PBMCs. Receptor source: a human donor in good health.

The sample holds one count of this clone. The chain uses TRBV4-3 and TRBJ2-1; 7 bases match TRBD2. J lost 7 bases, V lost 4 bases, and 13 bases had no gene match. This CDR3 comprises 16 residues. Germline V gives CDR1 LGHNA, CDR2 YSLEER. The CDR3 loop is CASSLWGLPSGNEQFF. CDR3 bases: TGCGCCAGCAGCCTATGGGGACTACCCTCCGGGAATGAGCAGTTCTTC.

The CDR3: CASSAGNTEAFF. CDR3 coding DNA: TGTGCCAGCAGTGCAGGGAACACTGAAGCTTTCTTT. V is TRBV2 and J is TRBJ1-1; no reliable D call. V dropped 4 bases and J dropped 1 base, with 4 bases sitting between them. Germline lookup yields CDR1 SNHLY and CDR2 FYNNEI. CDR3 length: 12 residues.

V gene TRBV7-3 combines with J gene TRBJ2-1; 9 bases are a match to TRBD2. V was clipped by 2 bases and J by 7 bases; unmatched bases: 0. This CDR3 comprises 13 residues. Germline V gene lookup returns CDR1 SGHTA and CDR2 FQGTGA. This CDR3 is CASSLLAGNEQFF. CDR3 bases: TGTGCCAGCAGCTTACTAGCGGGGAATGAGCAGTTCTTC. The variable domain in full, completed from reference TRBV7-3 and TRBJ2-1, reads GAGVSQTPSNKVTEKGKYVELRCDPISGHTALYWYRQSLGQGPEFLIYFQGTGAADDSGLPNDRFFAVRPEGSVSTLKIQRTERGDSAVYLCASSLLAGNEQFFGPGTRLTVL.

V is TRBV11-3 and J is TRBJ2-7; TRBD1 is a possible D gene (6 bases). The CDR3 totals 14 residues. Between the trimmed V and J ends, which lost 8 bases and 0 bases, there was a span of 14 bases. The germline CDR1 and CDR2 sequences are SGHNT and YENEEA. CDR3 residues: CASGPGQSSYEQYF. CDR3 DNA: TGTGCCAGCGGCCCAGGACAGAGCTCCTACGAGCAGTACTTC.

Note on this clone: Its ends do not fully match the called genes, so a read error is possible. The chain joins TRBV7-7 to TRBJ2-2; D is unresolved. The CDR3 runs 15 residues. The germline gives CDR1 SSHAT, CDR2 FNYEAQ (reference sequence). The CDR3 sequence is CASSLLQENTGELFF. CDR3 DNA sequence: TGTGCTAGCAGCTTATTGCAGGAGAACACCGGGGAGCTGTTTTTT.